This is a list of T cell receptor beta chains from one sample in a study of blood T cell repertoires in COVID-19. Measured with immunoSEQ multiplex PCR; TCRdb has only the in-frame clones, and not every one. The sample contains more than 200,000 clones, approximately 86% of which appear only once. Material for sequencing was peripheral blood. These receptors came from a human donor in a cohort sampled during active COVID-19. The CDR3 runs from the conserved cysteine through the conserved F or W. The D gene is left open where the match is weak. Clone size is not always given. Where it is, it says once, few, many or a class for expanded clones.

CDR3 DNA: TGTGCCAGCAGCAAAAACCGGGACACTTCTAACTATGGCTACACCTTC; CDR3 protein: CASSKNRDTSNYGYTF; V gene: TRBV11-2; clone size: NA; D gene: NA; J gene: TRBJ1-2
CDR3 DNA: TGTGCCAGCAGCTTATTCGTGAACACTGAAGCTTTCTTT; CDR3 protein: CASSLFVNTEAFF; V gene: TRBV7-9; clone size: NA; D gene: NA; J gene: TRBJ1-1
CDR3 DNA: TGCGCCAGCAGCCTCAGTTTAAGCTCCGGGACTAGCGGTTTAGCTGAGCAGTACTTC; CDR3 protein: CASSLSLSSGTSGLAEQYF; V gene: TRBV4-3; clone size: NA; D gene: TRBD2; J gene: TRBJ2-7
CDR3 DNA: TGTGCCAGCAGCCCCCATTCAGGGGGCGGGGGCTACACCTTC; CDR3 protein: CASSPHSGGGGYTF; V gene: TRBV3-1/TRBV3-2; clone size: NA; D gene: TRBD1; J gene: TRBJ1-2
CDR3 DNA: TGTGCCAGTAGTATGCATGAGGACAGGGGTCTCTATGGCTACACCTTC; CDR3 protein: CASSMHEDRGLYGYTF; V gene: TRBV19; clone size: NA; D gene: TRBD1; J gene: TRBJ1-2
CDR3 DNA: TGTGCCAGTAGTTTCCGGGACAGGGCCTACGAGCAGTACTTC; CDR3 protein: CASSFRDRAYEQYF; V gene: TRBV19; clone size: NA; D gene: TRBD1; J gene: TRBJ2-7
CDR3 DNA: TGTGCCACCAGCAGAGCCCAGAGGGCGGTGTATGGCTACACCTTC; CDR3 protein: CATSRAQRAVYGYTF; V gene: TRBV15; clone size: NA; D gene: NA; J gene: TRBJ1-2
CDR3 DNA: TGTGCCAGCAGGCGGACTAGCGGGATCCAAGAGACCCAGTACTTC; CDR3 protein: CASRRTSGIQETQYF; V gene: TRBV27; clone size: NA; D gene: TRBD2; J gene: TRBJ2-5
CDR3 DNA: TGTGCCAGCAGCGGCCCGCGGGAGGGCCCTTTTTACGAGCAGTACTTC; CDR3 protein: CASSGPREGPFYEQYF; V gene: TRBV3-1/TRBV3-2; clone size: NA; D gene: TRBD2; J gene: TRBJ2-7
CDR3 DNA: TGTGCCAGCAGTTTATCTCGGAATCAGCCCCAGCATTTT; CDR3 protein: CASSLSRNQPQHF; V gene: TRBV27; clone size: NA; D gene: NA; J gene: TRBJ1-5
CDR3 DNA: TGTGCCAGCAGCCAAGATCGAGGTCCCTACGAGCAGTACTTC; CDR3 protein: CASSQDRGPYEQYF; V gene: TRBV3-1/TRBV3-2; clone size: NA; D gene: NA; J gene: TRBJ2-7
CDR3 DNA: TGTGCCAGCAGTTACGGGCAGGGGGCCTACGAGCAGTACTTC; CDR3 protein: CASSYGQGAYEQYF; V gene: TRBV6-5; clone size: NA; D gene: TRBD1; J gene: TRBJ2-7
CDR3 DNA: TGCGCCAGCAGCTTGGTGACAGGGGTTGGGGAGACCCAGTACTTC; CDR3 protein: CASSLVTGVGETQYF; V gene: TRBV5-1; clone size: NA; D gene: TRBD1; J gene: TRBJ2-5
CDR3 DNA: TGTGCCAGCAGATGGACAGGGGTGGGTTTCTTT; CDR3 protein: CASRWTGVGFF; V gene: TRBV2; clone size: once; D gene: TRBD1; J gene: TRBJ1-1
CDR3 DNA: TGTGCCAGCAGCCACCACAGGTACGGCCAGCATGAGCAGTTCTTC; CDR3 protein: CASSHHRYGQHEQFF; V gene: TRBV6-2/TRBV6-3; clone size: NA; D gene: NA; J gene: TRBJ2-1
CDR3 DNA: TGTGCCAGTAGTATGGGGGGCACTGAAGCTTTCTTT; CDR3 protein: CASSMGGTEAFF; V gene: TRBV19; clone size: NA; D gene: NA; J gene: TRBJ1-1
CDR3 DNA: TGTGCCAGCTCACCACCAGCTAGCCTCCCCTACAATGAGCAGTTCTTC; CDR3 protein: CASSPPASLPYNEQFF; V gene: TRBV18; clone size: NA; D gene: NA; J gene: TRBJ2-1
CDR3 DNA: TGTGCCAGCAGTTGGAGACGGTATAATTCACCCCTCCACTTT; CDR3 protein: CASSWRRYNSPLHF; V gene: TRBV6-2/TRBV6-3; clone size: NA; D gene: NA; J gene: TRBJ1-6